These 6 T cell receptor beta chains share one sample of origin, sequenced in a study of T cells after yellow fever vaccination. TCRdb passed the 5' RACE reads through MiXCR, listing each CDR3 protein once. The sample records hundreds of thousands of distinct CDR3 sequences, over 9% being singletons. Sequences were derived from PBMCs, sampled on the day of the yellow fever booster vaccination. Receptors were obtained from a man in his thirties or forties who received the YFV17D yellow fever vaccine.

The CDR3 sequence is CASRTAWETQYF. DNA for the CDR3: TGTGCCAGCAGAACCGCGTGGGAGACCCAGTACTTC. The chain recombines TRBV28 with TRBJ2-5, with D uncertain. V lost 6 bases, J lost 5 bases, and 10 bases lay in between. From germline, CDR1 is MDHEN and CDR2 SYDVKM. The CDR3 is made up of 12 amino acids.

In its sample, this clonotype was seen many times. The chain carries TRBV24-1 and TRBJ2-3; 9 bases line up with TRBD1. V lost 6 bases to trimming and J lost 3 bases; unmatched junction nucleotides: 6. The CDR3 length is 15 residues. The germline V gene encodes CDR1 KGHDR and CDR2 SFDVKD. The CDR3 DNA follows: TGTGCCACCAGTCCACCGGGACAGGGAACAGATACGCAGTATTTT. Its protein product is CATSPPGQGTDTQYF.

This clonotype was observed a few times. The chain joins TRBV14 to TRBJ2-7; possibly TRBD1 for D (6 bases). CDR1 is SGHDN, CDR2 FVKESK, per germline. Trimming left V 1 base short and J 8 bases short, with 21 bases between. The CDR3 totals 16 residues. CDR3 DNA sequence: TGTGCCAGCAGCCAAGGTCTTCCCGGACAGAAGGCCAAGCAGTACTTC. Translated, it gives CASSQGLPGQKAKQYF.

CDR3 region: CSVADRGRTGELFF. CDR3 sequence (DNA): TGCAGCGTTGCGGACAGGGGGCGGACCGGGGAGCTGTTTTTT. This chain connects TRBV29-1 to TRBJ2-2, with 11 bases that match TRBD1. This CDR3 has 14 residues. Trimming took 4 bases from V and 5 from J; bases not matched to a gene: 3. Looked up from germline, CDR1 is SQVTM and CDR2 is ANQGSEA.

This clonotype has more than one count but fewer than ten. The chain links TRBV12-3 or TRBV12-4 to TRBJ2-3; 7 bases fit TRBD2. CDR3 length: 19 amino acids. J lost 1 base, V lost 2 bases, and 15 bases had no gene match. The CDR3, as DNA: TGTGCCAGCAGTTTATTAGTTGGTTCGGGGGGAGCCGGCACAGATACGCAGTATTTT. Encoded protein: CASSLLVGSGGAGTDTQYF.

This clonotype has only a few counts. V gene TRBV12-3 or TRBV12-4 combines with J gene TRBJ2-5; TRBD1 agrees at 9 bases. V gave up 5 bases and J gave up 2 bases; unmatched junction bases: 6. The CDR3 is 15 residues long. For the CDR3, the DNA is TGTGCCAGCAGTGAGCGGGACAGGGAACAAGAGACCCAGTACTTC. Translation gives CASSERDREQETQYF.